Listed below are T cell receptor beta chains from one sample, sequenced in a study of blood T cell repertoires in COVID-19. This table comes from immunoSEQ multiplex PCR, and its TCRdb copy is limited to in-frame clones, with some not included. The profile shows 49,000 or so clones, around 90% of them singletons. The sequencing input was peripheral blood. The source is a man aged 45-65 years with active COVID-19. The CDR3 runs from the conserved cysteine through the conserved F or W. A D gene is named only where the DNA matches it firmly. Expanded clones are given a class, and other clones once, few, many or no size at all.

>TRBJ2-7|NA|TRBV7-9|NA
CASSFASGGEQYF
TGTGCCAGCAGCTTCGCTTCCGGAGGAGAGCAGTACTTC
>TRBJ2-7|few|TRBV10-3|TRBD1
CAIRGTGGPDEQYF
TGTGCCATCAGGGGGACAGGAGGCCCCGACGAGCAGTACTTC
>TRBJ1-5|NA|TRBV18|NA
CASSSYAAAQPQHF
TGTGCCAGCTCATCTTATGCGGCCGCGCAGCCCCAGCATTTT
>TRBJ1-5|NA|TRBV18|NA
CASSPGTLSNQPQHF
TGTGCCAGCTCACCTGGGACACTTAGCAATCAGCCCCAGCATTTT
>TRBJ1-2|NA|TRBV30|TRBD1
CAWVLRGNYGYTF
TGTGCCTGGGTTCTCAGGGGGAACTATGGCTACACCTTC
>TRBJ2-1|NA|TRBV9|TRBD2
CASSGTSRNEQFF
TGTGCCAGCAGCGGGACTAGCCGGAATGAGCAGTTCTTC
>TRBJ2-1|NA|TRBV9|TRBD1
CASTRDRNNEQFF
TGTGCCAGCACCCGGGACAGGAACAATGAGCAGTTCTTC
>TRBJ1-1|NA|TRBV2|NA
CASRGGLTEAFF
TGTGCCAGCAGGGGGGGGCTCACTGAAGCTTTCTTT
>TRBJ1-2|NA|TRBV13|NA
CASSSQDTYGYTF
TGTGCCAGCAGCTCCCAAGACACGTATGGCTACACCTTC
>TRBJ1-2|NA|TRBV6-6|NA
CASIFGQFNYGYTF
TGTGCCAGCATCTTCGGACAGTTTAACTATGGCTACACCTTC
>TRBJ1-2|NA|TRBV10-3|NA
CAISDRRGAVSGYTF
TGTGCCATCAGTGATCGCCGGGGGGCAGTAAGTGGCTACACCTTC
>TRBJ1-5|NA|TRBV24-1|NA
CATSDLRSGGNQPQHF
TGTGCCACCAGTGATTTGCGTTCGGGTGGGAATCAGCCCCAGCATTTT
>TRBJ2-1|once|TRBV2|NA
CASSQGSIMNEQFF
TGTGCCAGCAGTCAAGGGAGCATAATGAATGAGCAGTTCTTC
>TRBJ2-3|NA|TRBV5-1|NA
CASWGTQPADTQYF
TGCGCCAGCTGGGGCACACAGCCGGCGGATACGCAGTATTTT
>TRBJ2-4|NA|TRBV6-5|TRBD2
CASSKGGVAKNIQYF
TGTGCCAGCAGCAAGGGAGGGGTAGCCAAAAACATTCAGTACTTC
>TRBJ2-4|NA|TRBV29-1|TRBD1
CSVVTDRAKNIQYF
TGCAGCGTTGTTACGGACAGGGCGAAAAACATTCAGTACTTC
>TRBJ2-1|once|TRBV10-3|TRBD2
CAAMSGGARNEQFF
TGTGCCGCAATGAGCGGGGGGGCCAGGAATGAGCAGTTCTTC
>TRBJ2-1|once|TRBV10-3|TRBD1
CAIRGGQGFDEQFF
TGTGCCATCAGGGGGGGACAGGGATTTGATGAGCAGTTCTTC
>TRBJ2-6|NA|TRBV5-4|TRBD1
CASKPGTGFGANVLTF
TGTGCCAGCAAGCCCGGGACAGGGTTTGGGGCCAACGTCCTGACTTTC
>TRBJ2-7|NA|TRBV10-3|NA
CAISEYTGYEQYF
TGTGCCATCAGTGAGTACACAGGTTACGAGCAGTACTTC
>TRBJ2-1|NA|TRBV6-1|NA
CASSEVRNEQFF
TGTGCCAGCAGTGAAGTCAGAAATGAGCAGTTCTTC
>TRBJ2-3|NA|TRBV13|NA
CASSTRGSTDTQYF
TGTGCCAGCAGCACCAGAGGTAGCACAGATACGCAGTATTTT
>TRBJ1-5|NA|TRBV19|NA
CASSIRWDDPAQGLNQPQHF
TGTGCCAGTAGTATCCGGTGGGACGATCCGGCGCAGGGGTTAAATCAGCCCCAGCATTTT
>TRBJ2-1|NA|TRBV19|TRBD2
CASTLAGVNEQFF
TGTGCCAGTACACTAGCGGGGGTTAATGAGCAGTTCTTC
>TRBJ2-1|few|TRBV29-1|NA
CSVEGGGALTGLRYNEQFF
TGCAGCGTTGAAGGTGGTGGGGCCCTTACGGGACTCCGCTACAATGAGCAGTTCTTC
>TRBJ2-7|NA|TRBV2|NA
CASSAREQYF
TGTGCCAGCAGTGCGAGGGAGCAGTACTTC
>TRBJ2-7|NA|TRBV10-3|NA
CAISEYEEGDEQYF
TGTGCCATCAGTGAGTATGAGGAGGGAGACGAGCAGTACTTC
>TRBJ1-2|NA|TRBV6-6|TRBD1
CASSLTSTGALGYTF
TGTGCCAGCAGTCTTACGTCCACAGGGGCCCTGGGCTACACCTTC
>TRBJ1-1|NA|TRBV6-4|NA
CASSPRRGNVVTEAFF
TGTGCCAGCAGTCCCCGTCGAGGAAACGTGGTCACTGAAGCTTTCTTT
>TRBJ2-2|NA|TRBV7-9|TRBD1
CASSLSRTGRTGELFF
TGTGCCAGCAGCTTATCGAGGACAGGGCGGACCGGGGAGCTGTTTTTT
>TRBJ1-2|NA|TRBV19|NA
CASSGGRGYGYTF
TGTGCCAGTAGTGGAGGACGGGGCTATGGCTACACCTTC
>TRBJ2-4|NA|TRBV6-5|TRBD2
CASSQLGGAKNIQYF
TGTGCCAGCAGCCAACTGGGAGGGGCCAAAAACATTCAGTACTTC
>TRBJ1-2|NA|TRBV14|TRBD1
CASSTGGFYGYTF
TGTGCCAGCAGCACAGGGGGCTTCTATGGCTACACCTTC
>TRBJ2-7|NA|TRBV5-4|TRBD1
CASSPRQGVHEQYF
TGTGCCAGCAGCCCAAGACAGGGTGTCCACGAGCAGTACTTC
>TRBJ1-2|NA|TRBV7-8|NA
CASSLPGSRGYGYTF
TGTGCCAGCAGCCTCCCGGGGAGCCGAGGCTATGGCTACACCTTC
>TRBJ2-2|NA|TRBV3-1/TRBV3-2|TRBD2
CASSQLRLAGKTGELFF
TGTGCCAGCAGCCAACTCCGACTAGCGGGAAAAACCGGGGAGCTGTTTTTT
>TRBJ1-1|NA|TRBV9|NA
CASSVGAGNTEAFF
TGTGCCAGCAGCGTAGGGGCAGGGAACACTGAAGCTTTCTTT
>TRBJ1-1|NA|TRBV5-1|NA
CASSLGVNTEAFF
TGCGCCAGCAGCTTGGGAGTGAACACTGAAGCTTTCTTT
>TRBJ1-2|NA|TRBV2|NA
CASSPQAAVYGYTF
TGTGCCAGCAGTCCCCAGGCCGCCGTCTATGGCTACACCTTC
>TRBJ1-2|NA|TRBV19|NA
CASSIEIDGVGASYGYTF
TGTGCCAGTAGTATAGAGATTGATGGCGTAGGGGCGAGCTATGGCTACACCTTC
>TRBJ2-3|NA|TRBV5-6|TRBD1
CASSLYQGATDTQYF
TGTGCCAGCAGCTTGTACCAGGGGGCAACAGATACGCAGTATTTT
>TRBJ1-5|NA|TRBV3-1/TRBV3-2|NA
CASSLGEPGVSQPQHF
TGTGCCAGCAGCCTGGGGGAACCGGGGGTGAGTCAGCCCCAGCATTTT
>TRBJ1-1|NA|TRBV5-6|TRBD1
CASSWGQIAEAFF
TGTGCCAGCAGCTGGGGACAGATCGCTGAAGCTTTCTTT
>TRBJ1-2|NA|TRBV15|TRBD1
CATSSEGADYGYTF
TGTGCCACCAGCAGTGAGGGGGCTGACTATGGCTACACCTTC
>TRBJ2-3|NA|TRBV19|NA
CASRMLQGRGTDTQYF
TGTGCCAGTAGGATGTTACAGGGTAGAGGAACAGATACGCAGTATTTT
>TRBJ1-2|few|TRBV5-6|TRBD1
CASSTGAQRGYTF
TGTGCCAGCAGCACAGGGGCCCAACGAGGCTACACCTTC
>TRBJ1-1|NA|TRBV12-3/TRBV12-4|TRBD1
CASGDRGTEAFF
TGTGCCAGCGGGGACAGAGGCACTGAAGCTTTCTTT
>TRBJ1-1|NA|TRBV3-1/TRBV3-2|NA
CASSQVQMNTEAFF
TGTGCCAGCAGCCAAGTGCAGATGAACACTGAAGCTTTCTTT
>TRBJ1-1|once|TRBV20-1|NA
CSWGGNTEAFF
TGCAGTTGGGGGGGGAACACTGAAGCTTTCTTT
>TRBJ1-2|once|TRBV5-1|NA
CASSLDSPYGYTF
TGCGCCAGCAGCTTGGACAGCCCCTATGGCTACACCTTC
>TRBJ1-5|NA|TRBV6-5|TRBD1
CASSYRGGQPQHF
TGTGCCAGCAGCTACAGGGGTGGTCAGCCCCAGCATTTT
>TRBJ2-7|NA|TRBV6-6|TRBD1
CASSSPDRGYEQYF
TGTGCCAGCAGTTCCCCGGACAGGGGCTACGAGCAGTACTTC
>TRBJ2-3|NA|TRBV3-1/TRBV3-2|NA
CASTLGLTDTQYF
TGTGCCAGCACCCTTGGGCTCACAGATACGCAGTATTTT
>TRBJ1-2|NA|TRBV18|NA
CASSLNVRETNYGYTF
TGTGCCAGCTCCCTCAACGTGCGGGAAACTAACTATGGCTACACCTTC
>TRBJ1-3|NA|TRBV7-6|TRBD1
CASSLRPLPTGGYSGNTIYF
TGTGCCAGCAGCTTACGCCCGCTACCTACAGGGGGATACTCTGGAAACACCATATATTTT
>TRBJ2-6|once|TRBV11-2|NA
CASSIPARSSGANVLTF
TGTGCCAGCAGCATTCCCGCCAGGTCCTCTGGGGCCAACGTCCTGACTTTC
>TRBJ1-2|once|TRBV2|TRBD1
CASSPTGGNYGYTF
TGTGCCAGCAGTCCCACAGGGGGCAACTATGGCTACACCTTC